The present T cell receptor beta chain was sequenced within a study of T cell repertoires in cytomegalovirus infection. Study-level information: Used in the study were CMV epitopes, some recently identified and HLA-C-restricted, others well-studied and HLA-B-restricted. Public signatures in TCR beta pointed to CMV infection and matching HLA type.

In TCRdb, the reads were re-called with MiXCR into one record per CDR3 protein. Of hundreds of thousands of distinct CDR3 sequences detected, roughly 28% appear once; the ten largest clones hold 20%. The CDR3 is 14 residues long. From germline, CDR1 is MNHNS and CDR2 SASEGT. J was trimmed by 4 bases and V by 6 bases; bases with no gene match: 7. Study-level results: There were HLA-C-restricted CMV-specific TCR beta clonotypes dominating the ex vivo response.

Many counts were recorded for this clonotype. Its antigen is unknown. The source is a human donor in good health (CMV status not recorded). Some clones in this sample may be carry-over from other donors' samples. J is TRBJ1-1 and V is TRBV6-1, with 8 bases that match TRBD1. The sample here was cultured PBMCs, taken from culture after CMV antigen stimulation. Here the CDR3 DNA reads TGTGCCAGCAGGCCTCATACAGGGGGCACTGAAGCTTTCTTT. This codes for CASRPHTGGTEAFF.